These T cell receptor beta chains were read from a single sample in a study of cytomegalovirus exposure and HLA in healthy donors. Repertoires were generated with immunoSEQ multiplex PCR, while TCRdb's copy carries only in-frame clones and drops some. Of 140,000 to 150,000 clones in the sample, approximately 86% were seen once. Sequenced input: PBMCs. These receptors were taken from a man aged 18 to 30 in good health and CMV-seropositive. CDR3s include the opening cysteine and the closing phenylalanine or tryptophan. D genes are given only for firm matches. Expanded clones get a size class; other rows say once, few or many, or leave the size out.

CDR3nt,CDR3aa,j_gene,abundance,d_gene,v_gene
TGCAGCGTCCCGGATAGCGGGAGCGTAAGCTCCTACAATGAGCAGTTCTTC,CSVPDSGSVSSYNEQFF,TRBJ2-1,NA,TRBD2,TRBV29-1
TGCGCCAGCAGTTTAACGGGAACGGACAATGAGCAGTTCTTC,CASSLTGTDNEQFF,TRBJ2-1,NA,NA,TRBV5-1
TGTGCCATCAGTAGAGACAGGGGCGAGCAGTACTTC,CAISRDRGEQYF,TRBJ2-7,NA,TRBD1,TRBV10-3
TGTGCCAGCAGCTGGGACAGTGCCTACTCTGGAAACACCATATATTTT,CASSWDSAYSGNTIYF,TRBJ1-3,NA,TRBD1,TRBV2
TGTGCCTGGACCGCCCTCCCAGGTTATGGCTACACCTTC,CAWTALPGYGYTF,TRBJ1-2,NA,NA,TRBV30
TGTGCCAGCAGCCCCGGGTGGGGGCAGGGGCCGCCCACCCAGTACTTC,CASSPGWGQGPPTQYF,TRBJ2-5,NA,NA,TRBV5-6
TGTGCCAGCAGCTTAGCGGGAGGGCCAAATGAGCAGTTCTTC,CASSLAGGPNEQFF,TRBJ2-1,NA,TRBD2,TRBV5-4
TGCGCCAGCAGCGCAGACAGGAACACTGAAGCTTTCTTT,CASSADRNTEAFF,TRBJ1-1,NA,NA,TRBV5-1
TGTGCCAGCAGCCAGGGACAGGGGAGCTACAATGAGCAGTTCTTC,CASSQGQGSYNEQFF,TRBJ2-1,NA,TRBD1,TRBV11-2
TGTGCCAGCAGCTTCGGACTAGCGGGAGTCTACGAGCAGTACTTC,CASSFGLAGVYEQYF,TRBJ2-7,NA,TRBD2,TRBV13
TGTGCCAGCTCACCCGGCGGGAGGGCCAGGGAGACCCAGTACTTC,CASSPGGRARETQYF,TRBJ2-5,NA,TRBD2,TRBV18
TGTGCCAGCAGCTTTTCGACAGGGTGGTCGGGCTACACCTTC,CASSFSTGWSGYTF,TRBJ1-2,NA,TRBD1,TRBV5-6
TGTGCCAGCAGTTCGACAGGAAACACTGAAGCTTTCTTT,CASSSTGNTEAFF,TRBJ1-1,NA,NA,TRBV6-1
TGCGCCAGCAGCCAAGAGATTAGCGGAGAGACCCAGTACTTC,CASSQEISGETQYF,TRBJ2-5,few,NA,TRBV4-1
TGTGCCTGGAGAGAGGCAGGGGTATCGCTGAACACTGAAGCTTTCTTT,CAWREAGVSLNTEAFF,TRBJ1-1,NA,NA,TRBV30
TGTGCCAGTAGTTATACAGGGACGGGAAACACTGAAGCTTTCTTT,CASSYTGTGNTEAFF,TRBJ1-1,once,NA,TRBV19
TGTGCCAGTAGTATTTCGAATCCCGGGGGCTATGGCTACACCTTC,CASSISNPGGYGYTF,TRBJ1-2,NA,NA,TRBV19
TGTGCCAGCAGCTTAGCGGGGAGCTCCTACGAGCAGTACTTC,CASSLAGSSYEQYF,TRBJ2-7,NA,NA,TRBV11-2
TGTGCCAGCTCACCGGGGCTGCTCACAGATACGCAGTATTTT,CASSPGLLTDTQYF,TRBJ2-3,once,NA,TRBV18
TGTGCCAGCAGTCCGTCCCGGGACAGGGGATATGGCTACACCTTC,CASSPSRDRGYGYTF,TRBJ1-2,NA,TRBD1,TRBV27
TGTGCCAGCAGCGTAGCGGGGACAGGGTCCGGGGGTGACTACACCTTC,CASSVAGTGSGGDYTF,TRBJ1-2,few,TRBD1,TRBV9
TGTGCCAGTAGTGTTCATCGGACAGGCGCAAATGAAAAACTGTTTTTT,CASSVHRTGANEKLFF,TRBJ1-4,NA,TRBD1,TRBV19
TGTGCCAGCAGCTCTACCTTAGCGGGAGAGCAGTTCTTC,CASSSTLAGEQFF,TRBJ2-1,once,TRBD2,TRBV7-3
TGTGCCAGCCAGGGGTTGGACTATGGCTACACCTTC,CASQGLDYGYTF,TRBJ1-2,NA,NA,TRBV6-1
TGTGCCAGCTCAACACCGGGACTAGACCCCTACGAGCAGTACTTC,CASSTPGLDPYEQYF,TRBJ2-7,NA,TRBD2,TRBV28
TGTGCCAGCAGCCAAAAAAATATCCTCGGCTACGAGCAGTACTTC,CASSQKNILGYEQYF,TRBJ2-7,NA,NA,TRBV14
TGTGCCACCAGCAGAGATTCGACAGATACGCAGTATTTT,CATSRDSTDTQYF,TRBJ2-3,NA,NA,TRBV15
TGTGCCAGCAGCTTAGGACAGACGTCTAATGAAAAACTGTTTTTT,CASSLGQTSNEKLFF,TRBJ1-4,NA,NA,TRBV5-6
TGTGCCAGCTCACCACCACTCGGCTACGAGCAGTACTTC,CASSPPLGYEQYF,TRBJ2-7,few,NA,TRBV18
TGTGCCAGCAGCTTAATAGGGCCCACAGGGCCGGGCTACACCTTC,CASSLIGPTGPGYTF,TRBJ1-2,NA,NA,TRBV11-2
TGTGCCTGGAGCCCTGGCCAGGGACAGGGGTGGGGTCTCAAAAACACTGAAGCTTTCTTT,CAWSPGQGQGWGLKNTEAFF,TRBJ1-1,NA,TRBD1,TRBV30
TGTGCCAGCAGCGCACAGGGGGCAACTAGCACAGATACGCAGTATTTT,CASSAQGATSTDTQYF,TRBJ2-3,once,TRBD1,TRBV7-3
TGTGCCAGCAGTTTATACCCGGGTAATCAGCCCCAGCATTTT,CASSLYPGNQPQHF,TRBJ1-5,NA,NA,TRBV28
TGCGCCAGCACGGCCGGGACAGGGGGCGGCTATGGCTACACCTTC,CASTAGTGGGYGYTF,TRBJ1-2,NA,TRBD1,TRBV5-1
TGTGCCAGCAGCGTCCGACAGGGGAGAGTCTACGAGCAGTACTTC,CASSVRQGRVYEQYF,TRBJ2-7,NA,TRBD1,TRBV6-1
TGCAGTGCTCTTGGGACAGAAGCTTTCTTT,CSALGTEAFF,TRBJ1-1,NA,NA,TRBV20-1
TGCGCCAGCAGCCAGGGACAGGGGTACAATGAGCAGTTCTTC,CASSQGQGYNEQFF,TRBJ2-1,NA,TRBD1,TRBV5-1
TGCGCGAGCAGCGGGGCGGCTAGCGGGAGGTTACAAGAGACCCAGTACTTC,CASSGAASGRLQETQYF,TRBJ2-5,NA,TRBD2,TRBV10-2
TGTGCCAGCAGTTACTCGACGGGAGGGCCCCACGAGCAGTACTTC,CASSYSTGGPHEQYF,TRBJ2-7,NA,TRBD2,TRBV6-6
TGTGCCAGCAGTGAAGGACAGGGGGCGTCAGAAGCTTTCTTT,CASSEGQGASEAFF,TRBJ1-1,NA,TRBD1,TRBV6-1
TGTGCCAGCAGTGGATTACTAGCGGGGGGTTGGGCGGAGACCCAGTACTTC,CASSGLLAGGWAETQYF,TRBJ2-5,NA,TRBD2,TRBV25-1
TGTGCCAGCAGTTACCGCCCAGCGGCCCCCGGCAATGAGCAGTTCTTC,CASSYRPAAPGNEQFF,TRBJ2-1,NA,NA,TRBV6-6
TGCGCCAGCAGCCAAGTTCCGGGACTAGCGGGCCTAGCGAACACCGGGGAGCTGTTTTTT,CASSQVPGLAGLANTGELFF,TRBJ2-2,NA,TRBD2,TRBV4-1
TGTGCCAGCAGACGACAGGGCGCGAGCTCCTATAATTCACCCCTCCACTTT,CASRRQGASSYNSPLHF,TRBJ1-6,NA,TRBD1,TRBV27
TGTGCCAGCAGCTTGGTGGAGTTTGACGGGGAGCTGTTTTTT,CASSLVEFDGELFF,TRBJ2-2,NA,NA,TRBV5-4